Here is one T cell receptor beta chain with its context. The same CDR3 is also encoded by other DNA sequences in this sample. As processed by the authors: Amplified reference gene primers provided the basis for estimating nucleated cell counts. Only in-frame clones appear in the TCRdb table, and some are missing; sequencing was by immunoSEQ multiplex PCR. Clonal size and the V and J genes are those of that table, whereas D and trimming came from the DNA. The data show roughly 120,000 clones, with 90% seen just once and approximately 3.7% held by the top ten. Germline V CDR1 and CDR2: KGHSH, LQKENI. V lost 2 bases and J 2 bases, leaving 6 bases between the germline ends. CDR3 length: 13 amino acids. This sample was taken from a study of blood T cell repertoires in COVID-19. Overall study context: Some COVID-19 samples were acute and others convalescent; all came from the United States, Italy and Spain. From T cells, B-cell-depleted T cells, or PBMCs came the material, which was cDNA or gDNA.

The chain has TRBV18 and TRBJ1-1; no clear D gene. Sequenced material: peripheral blood. The TCR originated in a man aged 50 to 59 with active COVID-19. CDR3 bases: TGTGCCAGCTCACCAGGGCGCAACACTGAAGCTTTCTTT. Encoded protein: CASSPGRNTEAFF.